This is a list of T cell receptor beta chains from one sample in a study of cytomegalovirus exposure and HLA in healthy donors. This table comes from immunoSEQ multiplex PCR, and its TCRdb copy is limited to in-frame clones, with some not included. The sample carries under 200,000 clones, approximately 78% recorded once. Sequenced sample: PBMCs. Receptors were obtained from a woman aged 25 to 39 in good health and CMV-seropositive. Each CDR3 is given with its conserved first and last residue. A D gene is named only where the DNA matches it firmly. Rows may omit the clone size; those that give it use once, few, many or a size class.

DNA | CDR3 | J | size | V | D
TGTGCCAGTAGTATTGGGACAGGGCTAAATTCACCCCTCCACTTT | CASSIGTGLNSPLHF | TRBJ1-6 | few | TRBV19 | TRBD1
TGTGCCAGCAGTGTGGACAGGGGCACTGAAGCTTTCTTT | CASSVDRGTEAFF | TRBJ1-1 | once | TRBV6-6 | TRBD1
TGTGCCAGCAAGGTAGGGGGACAGAACACTGAAGCTTTCTTT | CASKVGGQNTEAFF | TRBJ1-1 | once | TRBV6-5 | -
TGCGCCAGCAGCCCCGGGACTAGCGGATACACAGATACGCAGTATTTT | CASSPGTSGYTDTQYF | TRBJ2-3 | - | TRBV5-1 | TRBD2
TGTGCCGGAACGGGACAGGGGCCGGTATCCTTCCCGATCTTC | CAGTGQGPVSFPIF | TRBJ1-2 | many | TRBV2 | TRBD1
TGTGCCAGCAGCCAAGATTGGGCAGGGCTGGTAGACGAGCAGTACTTC | CASSQDWAGLVDEQYF | TRBJ2-7 | - | TRBV4-2 | -
TGTGCCAGCAGCGTAGGGCAGGGAACCCACGAGCAGTACTTC | CASSVGQGTHEQYF | TRBJ2-7 | - | TRBV9 | -
TGTGCCAGTAAGGGGAGGGACAATGAAAAACTGTTTTTT | CASKGRDNEKLFF | TRBJ1-4 | - | TRBV6-6 | -
TGTGCCAGCAGCAAAGCGGGGGGACAGACCCAGTACTTC | CASSKAGGQTQYF | TRBJ2-5 | few | TRBV9 | TRBD2
TGTGCCAGCAGCTTAGGACAGGAACTGAACACTGAAGCTTTCTTT | CASSLGQELNTEAFF | TRBJ1-1 | once | TRBV7-9 | -
TGTGCCAGCAGCCAAGATCTATATCAGCCCCAGCATTTT | CASSQDLYQPQHF | TRBJ1-5 | once | TRBV14 | -
TGTGCCAGCTCACAGAGCGCAGCCTCTGGAAACACCATATATTTT | CASSQSAASGNTIYF | TRBJ1-3 | many | TRBV18 | -
TGTGCCAGCAGCGAAGAAGGGACAGGGGGCGGCGGAGGCTACACCTTC | CASSEEGTGGGGGYTF | TRBJ1-2 | - | TRBV9 | TRBD1
TGTGCCAGCAGCTCCTGGGACTCCCGCCACAATGAGCAGTTCTTC | CASSSWDSRHNEQFF | TRBJ2-1 | - | TRBV7-6 | -
TGTGCCAGCAGCCTACACTTACTAGCGGGGGGGCCAGATACGCAGTATTTT | CASSLHLLAGGPDTQYF | TRBJ2-3 | - | TRBV4-2 | TRBD2
TGTGCCAGCAGCGCTGGACACCGCTCTGGAAACACCATATATTTT | CASSAGHRSGNTIYF | TRBJ1-3 | - | TRBV9 | -
TGTGCCAGCAGTTTGGAAGGGCAGGGGCTAACTGAAGCTTTCTTT | CASSLEGQGLTEAFF | TRBJ1-1 | - | TRBV2 | -
TGTGCCAGCAGCCAATCTTTTTATGGCTACACCTTC | CASSQSFYGYTF | TRBJ1-2 | - | TRBV14 | -
TGTGCCAGCAGTGAGGGCAGCCTACCCTTGGGCTACACCTTC | CASSEGSLPLGYTF | TRBJ1-2 | - | TRBV28 | -
TGTGCCTCCACTCGGGAGAGGTCTCTTCCTGAAGCTTTCTTT | CASTRERSLPEAFF | TRBJ1-1 | - | TRBV30 | -
TGTGCCAGCAGCTTAGAGAGGGTAAGCACTGAAGCTTTCTTT | CASSLERVSTEAFF | TRBJ1-1 | few | TRBV7-6 | -
TGTGCCAGCAGTGAAGCGGGGATCTGGGGCTCTAACTATGGCTACACCTTC | CASSEAGIWGSNYGYTF | TRBJ1-2 | - | TRBV6-1 | -
TGTGCCAGCAGTTCTCTAGCGGGGGGAAGCACAGATACGCAGTATTTT | CASSSLAGGSTDTQYF | TRBJ2-3 | - | TRBV27 | TRBD2
TGTGCCAGCAGCCACCTTATAGGGGGTTTTGGAGGCTACACCTTC | CASSHLIGGFGGYTF | TRBJ1-2 | - | TRBV4-2 | -
TGTGCCAGCAAAACTAGTCCGGGACAGGGTTTTTCCGAGCAGTACTTC | CASKTSPGQGFSEQYF | TRBJ2-7 | - | TRBV6-6 | TRBD1
TGTGCCATCAGCGATATCCCGGGAGGAGACACTGAAGCTTTCTTT | CAISDIPGGDTEAFF | TRBJ1-1 | - | TRBV10-3 | -
TGTGCCAGTAGTATTCTCGGGCAGGGGGCTGACGAGCAGTACTTC | CASSILGQGADEQYF | TRBJ2-7 | - | TRBV19 | TRBD1
TGTTCCAGCAGCCTCTCGTCGGGGGGGGGAATTCAAGAGACCCAGTACTTC | CSSSLSSGGGIQETQYF | TRBJ2-5 | - | TRBV7-9 | TRBD2
TGCGCCAGCGGCGAGGAAAGCTCCTACAATGAGCAGTTCTTC | CASGEESSYNEQFF | TRBJ2-1 | - | TRBV5-1 | -
TGTGCCAGTAAGCAAGGGGGCGCGAATGGCTACACCTTC | CASKQGGANGYTF | TRBJ1-2 | - | TRBV27 | TRBD1
TGTGCCAGCAGCCCAGGACAAGGTGGAAACACCATATATTTT | CASSPGQGGNTIYF | TRBJ1-3 | - | TRBV11-2 | -
TGTGCCAGCAGTTGGTTACAGCTCAATCAGCCCCAGCATTTT | CASSWLQLNQPQHF | TRBJ1-5 | - | TRBV28 | -